This T cell receptor beta chain was identified in a study of T cell responses to AZD1222 COVID-19 vaccine. Study findings and constraints: Clonal diversity may have been underestimated, and the donors were mostly white British, with more females than males. It was only a handful of AZD1222 recipients who were seropositive at baseline. Repertoires were obtained solely post-peak T cell response. Regions 160-218 and 743-854 dominated among vaccine-associated CD4 TCRs spanning spike.

Generated by immunoSEQ multiplex PCR, the TCRdb table keeps only in-frame clones and is missing some. Altogether under 35,000 clones are present, 86% being singletons, with the ten largest covering 6.8%. As for this clone: Its antigen is as yet unknown.

Germline V CDR1 and CDR2: LNHDA, SQIVND (reference sequence). The CDR3 is 14 amino acids. The ends were cut back, 2 bases at V and 4 bases at J, with 8 bases in the middle. This specimen consisted of peripheral blood, obtained on day 0 of AZD1222 vaccination. This clonotype was obtained from an adult in good health. The chain joins TRBV19 to TRBJ2-2; D not resolved. DNA of the CDR3: TGTGCCAGTAGTATAATGAGCTCCACCGGGGAGCTGTTTTTT. Protein product: CASSIMSSTGELFF.